These 17 T cell receptor beta chains were all obtained from the same sample, sequenced in a study of regulatory T cells in long-lasting Graves disease. Construction of TCR beta libraries relied on iRepertoire HTBI primers and on Arm-PCR targeting CDR3 regions. From the multiplex PCR reads, TCRdb called clonotypes with MiXCR, one entry per CDR3 protein. The sample has about 620,000 distinct CDR3 sequences, roughly 15% seen once; the top ten hold approximately 18%. The time point: newly diagnosed GD, antithyroid drugs for less than 3 months. After RNA was extracted from PBMCs, the TCR library was made from it. These data also formed part of another study, on T cells in Graves' hyperthyroidism and ophthalmopathy.

The sample consisted of peripheral blood mononuclear cells (PBMCs), taken at new diagnosis, from a patient treated with antithyroid drugs. Receptor source: a woman in her twenties or thirties with Graves disease.

V gene TRBV24-1 combines with J gene TRBJ2-3; 9 bases line up with TRBD1. The trim removed 4 bases at V and 6 bases at J, leaving 4 bases unmatched. Germline CDR1 is KGHDR and CDR2 is SFDVKD. The CDR3 spans 14 residues. DNA for the CDR3: TGTGCCACCAGTGACCGGACAGGGGCGGATACGCAGTATTTT. The encoded protein is CATSDRTGADTQYF.

The chain employs TRBV20-1 and TRBJ1-5; D is possibly TRBD1 (5 bases). This CDR3 region has 16 residues. The germline CDR1 and CDR2 sequences are DFQATT and SNEGSKA (reference sequence). The V and J ends lost 4 bases and 0 bases respectively, with 16 bases between them. The CDR3 protein is CSAKIQDNFSNQPQHF. As DNA, the CDR3 is TGCAGTGCTAAAATACAGGACAATTTTAGCAATCAGCCCCAGCATTTT.

The V gene is TRBV6-1, the J gene TRBJ2-1; TRBD2 matches 8 bases. Germline lookup yields CDR1 MNHNS and CDR2 SASEGT. The CDR3 is made up of 15 amino acids. Trimming removed 4 bases from V and 0 bases from J; junction bases left unmatched: 2. DNA for the CDR3: TGTGCCAGCAGTGTTAGCGGGGCCTCCTACAATGAGCAGTTCTTC. This gives the protein CASSVSGASYNEQFF.

This clonotype was seen a handful of times. One junction end does not reproduce the germline sequence, and a read error may be involved. This rearrangement joins TRBV11-1 to TRBJ2-5; tentative D call: TRBD2 (6 bases). Germline values: CDR1 SGHAT, CDR2 FQDESV (reference sequence). CDR3 length: 15 residues. The CDR3 DNA is TGCGCCAGCAGCCAAGACCCAGGAGGGGAAGAGACCCAGTACTTC. Translation: CASSQDPGGEETQYF.

This clonotype was observed at least ten times. The DNA of the CDR3 is TGTGCCTGGAGATGGGACAGGGGCCCCTACGAGCAGTACTTC. Translation gives CAWRWDRGPYEQYF. The chain is built from TRBV30 and TRBJ2-7; TRBD1 matches at 10 bases. Germline CDR1 is GTSNPN and CDR2 is SVGIG (reference sequence). The CDR3 contains 14 residues. Losses at the gene ends were 3 bases for V and 2 bases for J; bases not matched to a gene: 4. The variable domain in full, completed from reference TRBV30 and TRBJ2-7, reads SQTIHQWPATLVQPVGSPLSLECTVEGTSNPNLYWYRQAAGRGLQLLFYSVGIGQISSEVPQNLSASRPQDRQFILSSKKLLLSDSGFYLCAWRWDRGPYEQYFGPGTRLTVT.

A note on this clonotype: This may come from a read error, since a much larger clone is one base off. V usage is TRBV28 and J usage is TRBJ1-1, with unresolved D. Trimming pared 7 bases from V and 5 bases from J, leaving 14 bases between. The germline V gene has CDR1 MDHEN and CDR2 SYDVKM. This CDR3 has 13 residues. The CDR3 sequence is CASNKKDITEAFF. In DNA form, the CDR3 reads TGTGCCAGCAATAAAAAGGATATTACTGAAGCTTTCTTT.

This clonotype was seen many times. CDR3 region: CASSSIEETQYF. CDR3 DNA: TGTGCCAGCAGCAGTATAGAAGAGACCCAGTACTTC. The chain carries TRBV2 and TRBJ2-5; D uncertain. This CDR3 has 12 residues. With 6 bases removed from V and 3 bases from J, the gap between germline ends came to 8 bases. The germline V gene encodes CDR1 SNHLY and CDR2 FYNNEI.

Comment on this clonotype: Its ends do not fully match the called genes, so a read error is possible. The chain joins TRBV27 to TRBJ2-3, with 9 bases that match TRBD2. This CDR3 has 18 amino acids. From germline, CDR1 is MNHEY and CDR2 SMNVEV (reference sequence). The CDR3 region is CASSSTASSWREGPLHHF. CDR3 DNA: TGTGCCAGCAGTTCTACTGCTTCGTCCTGGCGGGAGGGCCCCTTGCATCATTTT.

This clonotype turned up a few times. The chain recombines TRBV7-2 with TRBJ2-1; no definite D call. Germline assignment: CDR1 SGHTA and CDR2 FQGNSA. CDR3 length: 16 amino acids. The germline V and J ends were trimmed by 1 base and 5 bases, with 15 bases remaining between them. CDR3 sequence (DNA): TGTGCCAGCAGCTTAGAGGCGGTCACCATAAACAATGAGCAGTTCTTC. It encodes CASSLEAVTINNEQFF.

Ten or more counts support this clonotype. The chain joins TRBV5-1 to TRBJ1-1; 10 bases agree with TRBD1. CDR3 length: 15 residues. The J segment lost 1 base and the V segment lost 7 bases, leaving 7 bases of the junction unmatched. Germline values: CDR1 SGHRS, CDR2 YFSETQ. The CDR3 sequence is CASGEDRGRNTEAFF. DNA for the CDR3: TGCGCCAGCGGAGAGGACAGGGGGAGGAACACTGAAGCTTTCTTT.

The chain uses TRBV18 and TRBJ2-7; 9 bases are shared with TRBD1. Unmatched junction bases numbered 9, after V lost 3 bases and J lost 9 bases. The CDR3 spans 14 residues. Germline V gives CDR1 KGHSH, CDR2 LQKENI. CDR3 in amino acids: CASSPGQGRNGQYF. In DNA form, the CDR3 reads TGTGCCAGCTCACCGGGACAGGGTCGGAACGGGCAGTACTTC.

The chain links TRBV6-1 to TRBJ2-1, with D perhaps TRBD2 (5 bases). This CDR3 region has 16 residues. The V gene's germline CDR1 is MNHNS and CDR2 SASEGT. The V end lost 11 bases, the J end lost 0 bases, and 20 bases lay between the germline ends. CDR3 region: CACSSGTIPSYNEQFF. The DNA for the CDR3 is TGTGCCTGTTCCAGCGGAACTATACCCTCCTACAATGAGCAGTTCTTC.

The chain employs TRBV6-1 and TRBJ2-5; possibly TRBD1 or TRBD2 for D (6 bases each). The germline CDR1 and CDR2 sequences are MNHNS and SASEGT. This CDR3 is built from 15 residues. The V end was cut by 5 bases, the J end by 1 base, with 14 bases between. CDR3 in DNA: TGTGCCAGCAGTCCCGGGGGCTTGGGCCAAGAGACCCAGTACTTC. It yields the protein CASSPGGLGQETQYF.

The sample holds many counts of this clonotype. The gene calls are TRBV18 and TRBJ1-5; TRBD1 is a possible D gene (5 bases). This CDR3 is 15 amino acids long. V lost 1 base and J 3 bases, leaving 10 bases between the germline ends. Per the germline V gene, CDR1 is KGHSH and CDR2 is LQKENI. CDR3 protein: CASSPLMTDNQPQHF. CDR3 bases: TGTGCCAGCTCACCACTAATGACAGACAATCAGCCCCAGCATTTT. Based on the CDR3 plus reference TRBV18 and TRBJ1-5, the full variable domain is NAGVMQNPRHLVRRRGQEARLRCSPMKGHSHVYWYRQLPEEGLKFMVYLQKENIIDESGMPKERFSAEFPKEGPSILRIQQVVRGDSAAYFCASSPLMTDNQPQHFGDGTRLSIL.

This chain connects TRBV6-1 to TRBJ1-2; no clear D gene. The germline V and J ends were trimmed by 6 bases and 4 bases, with 15 bases remaining between them. Germline V gene sequence: CDR1 MNHNS, CDR2 SASEGT. The CDR3 length is 14 residues. The CDR3 sequence: CASRQRVPGYGYTF. In nucleotides, the CDR3 is TGTGCCAGCAGACAAAGGGTCCCCGGCTATGGCTACACCTTC.

This clonotype was seen ten or more times. This rearrangement joins TRBV29-1 to TRBJ1-5; no reliable D call. The CDR3 length is 11 residues. Looked up from germline, CDR1 is SQVTM and CDR2 is ANQGSEA. Trimming stripped 4 bases from V and 4 bases from J, with 5 bases between. The CDR3 coding sequence is TGCAGCGTTGGGATAAATCAGCCCCAGCATTTT. The encoded protein is CSVGINQPQHF. Using reference TRBV29-1 and TRBJ1-5 for the parts outside the CDR3, the full variable domain is SAVISQKPSRDICQRGTSLTIQCQVDSQVTMMFWYRQQPGQSLTLIATANQGSEATYESGFVIDKFPISRPNLTFSTLTVSNMSPEDSSIYLCSVGINQPQHFGDGTRLSIL.

The sample holds many counts of this clonotype. The V call is TRBV27, the J call TRBJ1-5, with a tentative D call TRBD1 (5 bases). Germline V gene lookup returns CDR1 MNHEY and CDR2 SMNVEV (reference sequence). Trimming cost V 2 bases and J 6 bases, with 14 bases left between them. CDR3 length: 15 residues. CDR3 loop: CASSLDGGGFQPQHF. CDR3 bases: TGTGCCAGCAGTTTAGACGGGGGGGGTTTTCAGCCCCAGCATTTT.